Listed below are T cell receptor beta chains from one sample, sequenced in a study of blood T cell repertoires in COVID-19. Sequencing used immunoSEQ multiplex PCR; TCRdb keeps in-frame clones, though not all of them. The sample contains under 35,000 clones, roughly 87% of which appear only once. Source material: peripheral blood. The receptors come from a woman in her fifties or sixties with active COVID-19. Each CDR3 is given with its conserved first and last residue. Fields, in order: CDR3 length, V gene, CDR3 protein.

len: 15
v_gene: TRBV29-1
CDR3aa: CSVEDGTTGGSGYTF

len: 14
v_gene: TRBV5-1
CDR3aa: CASRTGTGVFGYTF

len: 16
v_gene: TRBV9
CDR3aa: CASSASGGQGRDEQFF

len: 15
v_gene: TRBV15
CDR3aa: CATSRDPGPNQPQHF

len: 13
v_gene: TRBV19
CDR3aa: CASRPGTNSPLHF

len: 14
v_gene: TRBV7-9
CDR3aa: CASSLQGARETQYF

len: 12
v_gene: TRBV6-5
CDR3aa: CASRSATGELFF

len: 17
v_gene: TRBV19
CDR3aa: CASSIPNRGTRDQPQHF

len: 17
v_gene: TRBV20-1
CDR3aa: CSASFERAGTSVETQYF

len: 15
v_gene: TRBV5-1
CDR3aa: CASSLGTSALYEQYF

len: 12
v_gene: TRBV2
CDR3aa: CASSVAGREQYF

len: 15
v_gene: TRBV6-6
CDR3aa: CASTADTGARGEAFF

len: 18
v_gene: TRBV19
CDR3aa: CASSKRLAGGQVTDTQYF

len: 15
v_gene: TRBV11-3
CDR3aa: CASSLGGDGADTQYF

len: 14
v_gene: TRBV3-1/TRBV3-2
CDR3aa: CASSQGHSNQPQHF

len: 15
v_gene: TRBV11-2
CDR3aa: CASSLGAGGGETQYF

len: 14
v_gene: TRBV15
CDR3aa: CATSGDRVSQPQHF

len: 14
v_gene: TRBV7-3
CDR3aa: CASSLSGGADEQYF

len: 12
v_gene: TRBV5-6
CDR3aa: CASSLTGGPQFF

len: 14
v_gene: TRBV7-2
CDR3aa: CASRVWGGVGELFF

len: 13
v_gene: TRBV3-1/TRBV3-2
CDR3aa: CASSQSTNTEAFF

len: 12
v_gene: TRBV2
CDR3aa: CASSEPFEEQFF

len: 17
v_gene: TRBV6-6
CDR3aa: CASSRGTGGAASYEQYF

len: 17
v_gene: TRBV18
CDR3aa: CASSPGSLTANTGELFF

len: 13
v_gene: TRBV5-1
CDR3aa: CASSLDSPYEQYF

len: 13
v_gene: TRBV28
CDR3aa: CASSYQARYGYTF

len: 15
v_gene: TRBV7-3
CDR3aa: CASSLDLAYWDEQFF

len: 11
v_gene: TRBV20-1
CDR3aa: CSARDNSPLHF

len: 18
v_gene: TRBV5-5
CDR3aa: CASSLGLDRVFKKTEAFF

len: 14
v_gene: TRBV11-3
CDR3aa: CASSLTRTINEQFF

len: 17
v_gene: TRBV5-1
CDR3aa: CASSLVQVVKGFGEAFF

len: 14
v_gene: TRBV7-2
CDR3aa: CASSFSGGWETQYF

len: 23
v_gene: TRBV3-1/TRBV3-2
CDR3aa: CASSQVFRGSRGQGRLGQETQYF

len: 12
v_gene: TRBV28
CDR3aa: CASRATNYGYTF

len: 14
v_gene: TRBV15
CDR3aa: CATSRVREGPEQYF

len: 14
v_gene: TRBV10-2
CDR3aa: CASTRTSAVHEQYF

len: 15
v_gene: TRBV2
CDR3aa: CASRVKGQGNNEQFF

len: 15
v_gene: TRBV9
CDR3aa: CASTVAGSSTGELFF

len: 17
v_gene: TRBV5-4
CDR3aa: CASSLALSSGGADTQYF

len: 12
v_gene: TRBV29-1
CDR3aa: CSVTVGAYEQYF

len: 15
v_gene: TRBV9
CDR3aa: CASSLSGIPGNTIYF

len: 15
v_gene: TRBV6-2/TRBV6-3
CDR3aa: CASSPGTGGRSPLHF

len: 11
v_gene: TRBV20-1
CDR3aa: CSARAQETQYF

len: 14
v_gene: TRBV6-6
CDR3aa: CASRLGQQHYEQYF

len: 15
v_gene: TRBV4-2
CDR3aa: CASSRSEGQKNIQYF

len: 17
v_gene: TRBV7-3
CDR3aa: CASSFTGLEATNEKLFF

len: 17
v_gene: TRBV28
CDR3aa: CASSTTGTSGFTGELFF

len: 15
v_gene: TRBV6-1
CDR3aa: CASSEAGQGQETQYF

len: 15
v_gene: TRBV5-6
CDR3aa: CASSLGRNSNQPQHF

len: 14
v_gene: TRBV6-2/TRBV6-3
CDR3aa: CASSYSIGAYGYTF

len: 14
v_gene: TRBV5-1
CDR3aa: CASSLGTENTEAFF

len: 14
v_gene: TRBV30
CDR3aa: CAWRPGQGNYGYTF

len: 16
v_gene: TRBV4-1
CDR3aa: CASSQEKGAGANVLTF

len: 16
v_gene: TRBV2
CDR3aa: CASSSGKGHSGNTIYF

len: 13
v_gene: TRBV19
CDR3aa: CASSKGPQETQYF

len: 14
v_gene: TRBV19
CDR3aa: CASTPRQGPYGYTF